Below are 15 T cell receptor beta chains sequenced from a single sample in a study of blood T cell repertoires in COVID-19. Generated by immunoSEQ multiplex PCR, the TCRdb table keeps only in-frame clones and is missing some. This table has 95,000 to 150,000 clones, around 83% appearing once. Sequenced sample: peripheral blood. The receptors here all came from an elderly woman with COVID-19, enrolled during active disease.

The chain uses TRBV28 and TRBJ1-2; TRBD1 matches 8 bases. The CDR3 has 17 amino acids. Trimming took 4 bases from V and 4 from J; bases not matched to a gene: 14. Per the germline V gene, CDR1 is MDHEN and CDR2 is SYDVKM. Written as DNA, the CDR3 is TGTGCCAGCAGTTCGCCTAGACTTGGGACAGGCCGCTATGGCTACACCTTC. This encodes CASSSPRLGTGRYGYTF.

The rearrangement uses TRBV21-1 and TRBJ2-1; the table's D call, TRBD2, has no DNA check behind it. TRBV21-1 is reported as a pseudogene. This CDR3 region has 20 residues. CDR3 bases: TGTGCCAGCAGGACACAACGACTAGCAGACAAAATATCGGCTCGGAATGAGCAGTTCTTC. Protein: CASRTQRLADKISARNEQFF.

The chain combines TRBV5-4 with TRBJ2-7; a possible D gene is TRBD2 (5 bases). V lost 0 bases to trimming and J lost 3 bases, with 7 bases between them. Germline values: CDR1 SGHNT, CDR2 YYREEE (reference sequence). The CDR3 loop spans 13 amino acids. DNA of the CDR3: TGTGCCAGCAGCTTGGAAGCGGACTACGAGCAGTACTTC. Its protein is CASSLEADYEQYF.

This clone occurred once. This chain uses TRBV25-1 with TRBJ2-7; 7 bases are a match to TRBD1. V was clipped by 10 bases and J by 2 bases; unmatched bases: 8. There are 13 residues in the CDR3. The germline V gene has CDR1 MGHDK and CDR2 SYGVNS. The CDR3 nucleotides are TGTGCCACCGAAAGGGGGCCTCCCTACGAGCAGTACTTC. This sequence encodes CATERGPPYEQYF.

The chain combines TRBV4-2 with TRBJ2-2; 11 bases match TRBD1. The V segment lost 0 bases and the J segment 5 bases; nucleotides outside the gene matches: 5. This CDR3 is built from 17 residues. Germline V gene lookup returns CDR1 LGHNA and CDR2 YNFKEQ. The CDR3 region is CASSQDWTGGSTGELFF. The CDR3 bases are TGTGCCAGCAGCCAAGATTGGACAGGGGGCTCTACCGGGGAGCTGTTTTTT.

The V and J genes are TRBV6-6 and TRBJ2-7, with D perhaps matching TRBD2 (6 bases). Trimming took off 6 bases at V and 2 bases at J, with 8 bases between the two ends. Germline assignment: CDR1 MNHNY and CDR2 SVGAGI (reference sequence). The CDR3 has 12 residues. CDR3 sequence: CASREGPYEQYF. CDR3 bases: TGTGCCAGCAGGGAGGGGCCCTACGAGCAGTACTTC.

This rearrangement joins TRBV7-6 to TRBJ2-1, with 16 nucleotides matching TRBD2. V shed 0 bases and J 7 bases; nucleotides not matched to a gene: 9. The CDR3 is 19 amino acids. Germline V lookup: CDR1 SGHVS, CDR2 FNYEAQ. Here the CDR3 DNA reads TGTGCCAGCAGCTTAGCGGGGACTAGCGGGAGGGCCCCAACAAATGAGCAGTTCTTC. This sequence encodes CASSLAGTSGRAPTNEQFF.

The chain combines TRBV5-1 with TRBJ2-3; TRBD2 matches 7 bases. Unmatched junction bases numbered 6, after V lost 0 bases and J lost 2 bases. This CDR3 is 16 amino acids long. The germline V gene encodes CDR1 SGHRS and CDR2 YFSETQ. This CDR3 is CASSLGVTSNTDTQYF. CDR3 nucleotides: TGCGCCAGCAGCTTGGGCGTGACTAGCAACACAGATACGCAGTATTTT.

This chain connects TRBV9 to TRBJ1-4; possible D gene TRBD1, 6 bases. The CDR3 loop spans 15 amino acids. Germline assignment: CDR1 SGDLS and CDR2 YYNGEE. V lost 4 bases and J 3 bases, leaving 13 bases between the germline ends. CDR3 coding DNA: TGTGCCAGCAGCTTGCGGGGGGCGGCTAATGAAAAACTGTTTTTT. It translates to CASSLRGAANEKLFF.

This clone was seen only once. The sample carries other DNA sequences with the same CDR3. The chain is built from TRBV5-1 and TRBJ2-1, with 8 bases identical to TRBD1. V was clipped by 4 bases and J by 4 bases; unmatched bases: 7. This CDR3 comprises 15 residues. From germline, CDR1 is SGHRS and CDR2 YFSETQ. The CDR3 loop is CASSTQGARYNEQFF. In DNA, the CDR3 is TGCGCCAGCAGCACCCAGGGGGCGCGATACAATGAGCAGTTCTTC.

V is TRBV11-2 and J is TRBJ2-5; 15 bases map to TRBD2. Losses at the gene ends were 5 bases for V and 4 bases for J; bases not matched to a gene: 11. Germline CDR1 and CDR2: SGHAT and FQNNGV. The CDR3 is made up of 18 amino acids. CDR3 amino acids: CASSTGTSGRSPRETQYF. CDR3 bases: TGTGCCAGCAGCACCGGGACTAGCGGGAGGTCCCCGAGAGAGACCCAGTACTTC. The variable domain in full, with the rest retrieved from reference TRBV11-2 and TRBJ2-5, is EAGVAQSPRYKIIEKRQSVAFWCNPISGHATLYWYQQILGQGPKLLIQFQNNGVVDDSQLPKDRFSAERLKGVDSTLKIQPAKLEDSAVYLCASSTGTSGRSPRETQYFGPGTRLLVL.

The chain recombines TRBV5-4 with TRBJ2-2, with 9 bases matching TRBD2. Germline assignment: CDR1 SGHNT and CDR2 YYREEE (reference sequence). After removal of 7 bases from V and 4 bases from J, the junction contained 11 bases not matched to a gene. This CDR3 has 16 amino acids. The chain's CDR3 is CASLEAGGGSTGELFF. DNA of the CDR3: TGTGCCAGCCTCGAGGCGGGAGGGGGGTCCACCGGGGAGCTGTTTTTT.

The J gene is TRBJ1-1, the V gene TRBV6-5; TRBD1 might be the D (6 bases). This CDR3 is built from 12 residues. In germline, CDR1 is MNHEY, CDR2 SVGAGI. The V end lost 6 bases, the J end lost 6 bases, and 11 bases lay between the germline ends. The CDR3: CASSRGQSEAFF. CDR3 nucleotides: TGTGCCAGCAGCCGCGGACAGTCTGAAGCTTTCTTT.

This clone has only one observation. The chain employs TRBV3-1 (or the pseudogene TRBV3-2) and TRBJ1-1; D gene uncertain. The CDR3 loop spans 15 amino acids. Germline V gene sequence: CDR1 LGHDT, CDR2 YNNKEL (reference sequence). Trimming removed 3 bases at V and 3 bases at J, with 14 bases between. CDR3 nucleotide sequence: TGTGCCAGCAGCCACGGCGGTCGTATGGACACTGAAGCTTTCTTT. Translating gives CASSHGGRMDTEAFF.

This chain connects TRBV7-2 to TRBJ1-2; the match to TRBD1 covers 7 bases. J lost 5 bases, V lost 1 base, and 7 bases had no gene match. The CDR3 length is 15 residues. CDR1 SGHTA and CDR2 FQGNSA come from the germline V gene. CDR3 residues: CASSLGEGAWYGYTF. In DNA form, the CDR3 reads TGTGCCAGCAGCTTAGGAGAGGGGGCGTGGTATGGCTACACCTTC.